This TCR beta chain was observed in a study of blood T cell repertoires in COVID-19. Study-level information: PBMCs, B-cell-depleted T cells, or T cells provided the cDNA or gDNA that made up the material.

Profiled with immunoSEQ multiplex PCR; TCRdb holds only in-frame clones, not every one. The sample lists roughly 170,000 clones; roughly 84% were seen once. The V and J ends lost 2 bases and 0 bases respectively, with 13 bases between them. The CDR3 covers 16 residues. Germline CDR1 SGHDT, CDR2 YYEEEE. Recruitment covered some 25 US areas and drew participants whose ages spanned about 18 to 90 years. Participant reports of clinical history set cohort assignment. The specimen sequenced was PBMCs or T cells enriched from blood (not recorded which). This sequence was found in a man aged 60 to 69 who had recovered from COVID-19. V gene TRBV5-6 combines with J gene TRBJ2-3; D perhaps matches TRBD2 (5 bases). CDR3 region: CASSLYWGDSTDTQYF. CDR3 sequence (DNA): TGTGCCAGCAGCTTATACTGGGGAGATAGCACAGATACGCAGTATTTT.